One and the same sample provided the 5 T cell receptor beta chains below, sequenced in a study of T cell repertoires in cytomegalovirus infection (dated by TCRdb to about 2019). The treatment or condition label corresponds to: in vitro stimulation with specific CMV peptide epitopes to enrich CMV-specific T cells. Antigen specificity for these receptors is unknown. TCRdb names Illumina HiSeq 1500 as the instrument used. TCRdb applied fastp at Q25 and MiXCR to the public reads, then kept only in-frame beta chains. Rows with one shared CDR3 protein collapse into an entry with the most common genes and DNA. The sample includes 300,000 or so distinct CDR3 sequences, with roughly 25% observed a single time. Clones ranked in the top ten supply roughly 14% of the sample. The sample in question was cultured PBMCs, obtained from culture after CMV antigen stimulation. The receptors come from a human donor in good health (CMV status not recorded). Some clones in this sample may be carry-over from other donors' samples.

This clonotype was seen repeatedly, ten times or more. This rearrangement joins TRBV7-2 to TRBJ2-1, with 11 bases that match TRBD2. The germline gives CDR1 SGHTA, CDR2 FQGNSA. The trim removed 4 bases at V and 7 bases at J, leaving 6 bases unmatched. This CDR3 is built from 15 residues. The CDR3 DNA sequence: TGTGCCAGCAGCTCGACTAGCGGGACTCGGAATGAGCAGTTCTTC. It specifies CASSSTSGTRNEQFF.

This clonotype was observed many times. This sequence joins TRBV7-8 and TRBJ2-5; D might be TRBD2 (6 bases). The CDR3 extends over 16 amino acids. The V gene lost 4 bases and the J gene lost 2 bases, with 17 bases spanning the gap. Per the germline V gene, CDR1 is SGHVS and CDR2 is FQNEAQ. CDR3 residues: CASSSSVGRPQETQYF. The CDR3 coding sequence is TGTGCCAGCAGCTCATCCGTTGGGAGGCCACAAGAGACCCAGTACTTC.

This clonotype was seen a handful of times. The CDR3 bases are TGTGCCAGCAGCTTAGAAGGGGGGAGGCAAGAGACCCAGTACTTC. It codes for CASSLEGGRQETQYF. V usage is TRBV7-2 and J usage is TRBJ2-5; D might be TRBD1 or TRBD2, each matching 6 bases. The CDR3 length is 15 residues. The germline V gene encodes CDR1 SGHTA and CDR2 FQGNSA. Trimming cost V 1 base and J 2 bases, with 11 bases left between them.

This clonotype has a count of ten or more. The genes are TRBV6-1 and TRBJ2-7, with a possible D match to TRBD1 (5 bases). V lost 2 bases and J lost 7, with 18 bases in between. Germline CDR1 MNHNS, CDR2 SASEGT. The CDR3 has 15 amino acids. The CDR3 here is CASSETPNRGNEQYF. CDR3 nucleotides: TGTGCCAGCAGTGAAACCCCCAATAGGGGTAATGAGCAGTACTTC.

The sample holds a few counts of this clonotype. The chain recombines TRBV27 with TRBJ2-6, with no clear D. Germline V gene sequence: CDR1 MNHEY, CDR2 SMNVEV (reference sequence). CDR3 length equals 15 residues. The V gene lost 6 bases and the J gene lost 1 base, with 10 bases spanning the gap. The CDR3 DNA reads as TGTGCCAGCAGGGAAGGCTTTTCTGGGGCCAACGTCCTGACTTTC. It codes for CASREGFSGANVLTF.